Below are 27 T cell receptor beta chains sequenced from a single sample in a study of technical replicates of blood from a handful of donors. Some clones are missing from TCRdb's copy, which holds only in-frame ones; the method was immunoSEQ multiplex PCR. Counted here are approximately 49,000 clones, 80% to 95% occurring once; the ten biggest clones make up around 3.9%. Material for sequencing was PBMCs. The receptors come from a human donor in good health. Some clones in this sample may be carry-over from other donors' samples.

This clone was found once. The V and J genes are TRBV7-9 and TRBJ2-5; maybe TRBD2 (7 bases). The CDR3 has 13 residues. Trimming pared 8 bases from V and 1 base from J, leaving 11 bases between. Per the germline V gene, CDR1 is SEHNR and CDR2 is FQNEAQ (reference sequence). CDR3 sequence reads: CASAGAAQETQYF. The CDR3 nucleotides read TGTGCCAGCGCGGGGGCCGCCCAAGAGACCCAGTACTTC.

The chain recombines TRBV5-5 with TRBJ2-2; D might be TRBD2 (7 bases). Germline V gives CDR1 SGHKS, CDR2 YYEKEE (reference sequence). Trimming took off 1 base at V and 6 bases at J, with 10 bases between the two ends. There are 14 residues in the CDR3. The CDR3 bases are TGTGCCAGCAGCTTGCTCGGGGGGCCCGGGGAGCTGTTTTTT. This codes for CASSLLGGPGELFF.

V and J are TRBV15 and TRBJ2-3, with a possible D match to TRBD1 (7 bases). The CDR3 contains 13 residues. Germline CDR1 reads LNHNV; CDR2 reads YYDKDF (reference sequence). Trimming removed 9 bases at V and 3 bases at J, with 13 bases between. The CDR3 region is CATLQGGTDTQYF. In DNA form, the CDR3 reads TGTGCCACTTTGCAGGGGGGAACAGATACGCAGTATTTT.

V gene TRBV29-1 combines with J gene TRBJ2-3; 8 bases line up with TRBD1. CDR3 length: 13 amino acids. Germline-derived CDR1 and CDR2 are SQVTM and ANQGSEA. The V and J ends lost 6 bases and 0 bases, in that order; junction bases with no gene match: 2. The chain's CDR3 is CSVRTGSTDTQYF. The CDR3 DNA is TGCAGCGTCCGGACAGGGAGCACAGATACGCAGTATTTT.

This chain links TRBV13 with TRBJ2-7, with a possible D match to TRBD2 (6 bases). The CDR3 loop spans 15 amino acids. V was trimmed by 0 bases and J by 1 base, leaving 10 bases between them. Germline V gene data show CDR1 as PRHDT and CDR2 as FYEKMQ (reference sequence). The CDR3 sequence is CASSLGGGTSYEQYF. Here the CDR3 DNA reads TGTGCCAGCAGCTTAGGGGGCGGGACTTCCTACGAGCAGTACTTC.

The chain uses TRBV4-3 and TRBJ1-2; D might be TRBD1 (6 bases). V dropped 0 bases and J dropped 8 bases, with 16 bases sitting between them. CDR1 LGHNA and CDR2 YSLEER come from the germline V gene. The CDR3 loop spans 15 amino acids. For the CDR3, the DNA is TGCGCCAGCAGCCAAGACGTTCGGGACAAAAGGGGCTACACCTTC. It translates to CASSQDVRDKRGYTF.

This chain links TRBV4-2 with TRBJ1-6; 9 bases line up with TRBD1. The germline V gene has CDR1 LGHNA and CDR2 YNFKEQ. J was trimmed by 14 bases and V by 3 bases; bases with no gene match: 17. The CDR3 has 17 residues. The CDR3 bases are TGTGCCAGCAGCCAGCTTCCCGGGACAGGGCCCTTTTCGACCCTCCACTTT. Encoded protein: CASSQLPGTGPFSTLHF.

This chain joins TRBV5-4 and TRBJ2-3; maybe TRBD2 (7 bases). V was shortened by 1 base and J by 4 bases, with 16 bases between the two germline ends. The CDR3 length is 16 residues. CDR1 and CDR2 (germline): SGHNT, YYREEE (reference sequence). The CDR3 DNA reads TGTGCCAGCAGCTTGTTGGTGGGGGGGCCAGCAGATACGCAGTATTTT. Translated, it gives CASSLLVGGPADTQYF.

DNA of the CDR3: TGTGCCAGTAGTACAGGGAAATATGGCTACACCTTC. This gives the protein CASSTGKYGYTF. The chain links TRBV19 to TRBJ1-2; D perhaps matches TRBD1 (5 bases). The CDR3 sequence is 12 residues long. V lost 4 bases and J lost 5, with 8 bases in between. Germline V gene data show CDR1 as LNHDA and CDR2 as SQIVND (reference sequence). The variable domain in full, completed from reference TRBV19 and TRBJ1-2, reads DGGITQSPKYLFRKEGQNVTLSCEQNLNHDAMYWYRQDPGQGLRLIYYSQIVNDFQKGDIAEGYSVSREKKESFPLTVTSAQKNPTAFYLCASSTGKYGYTFGSGTRLTVV.

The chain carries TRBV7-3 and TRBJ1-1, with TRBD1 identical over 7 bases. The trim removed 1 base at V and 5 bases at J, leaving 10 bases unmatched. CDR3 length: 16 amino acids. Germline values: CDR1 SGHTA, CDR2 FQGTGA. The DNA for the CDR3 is TGTGCCAGCAGCTTAAAAGCGAGCAGGGGGACAACTGAAGCTTTCTTT. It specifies CASSLKASRGTTEAFF.

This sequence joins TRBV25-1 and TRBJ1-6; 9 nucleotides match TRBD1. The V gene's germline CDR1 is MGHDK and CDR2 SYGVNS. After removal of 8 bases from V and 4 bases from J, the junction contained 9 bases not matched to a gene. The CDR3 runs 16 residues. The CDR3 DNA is TGTGCCAGCTCCGACCGGACAGGGGTGTATAATTCACCCCTCCACTTT. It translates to CASSDRTGVYNSPLHF.

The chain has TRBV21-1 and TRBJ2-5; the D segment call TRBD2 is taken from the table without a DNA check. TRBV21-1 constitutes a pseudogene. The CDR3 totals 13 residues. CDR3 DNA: TGTGCCAGTCAACTAGCGGAACAAGAGACCCAGTACTTC. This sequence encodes CASQLAEQETQYF.

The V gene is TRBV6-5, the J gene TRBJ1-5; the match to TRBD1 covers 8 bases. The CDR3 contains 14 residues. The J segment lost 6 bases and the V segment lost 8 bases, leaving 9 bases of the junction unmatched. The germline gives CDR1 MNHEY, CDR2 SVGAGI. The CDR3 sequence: CASSPRGQGQPQHF. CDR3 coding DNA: TGTGCCAGCTCCCCCAGGGGGCAGGGTCAGCCCCAGCATTTT.

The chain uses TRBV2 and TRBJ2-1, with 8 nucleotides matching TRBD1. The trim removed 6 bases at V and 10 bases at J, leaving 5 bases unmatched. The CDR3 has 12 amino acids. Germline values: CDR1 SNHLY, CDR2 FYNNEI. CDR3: CASRETGVEQFF. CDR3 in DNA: TGTGCCAGCAGGGAGACAGGGGTCGAGCAGTTCTTC.

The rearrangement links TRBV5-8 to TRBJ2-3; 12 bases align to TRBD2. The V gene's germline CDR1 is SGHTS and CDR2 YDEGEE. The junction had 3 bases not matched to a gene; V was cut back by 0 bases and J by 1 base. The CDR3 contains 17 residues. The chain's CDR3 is CASSLDPSGGGTDTQYF. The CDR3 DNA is TGTGCCAGCAGCTTGGATCCTAGCGGGGGGGGCACAGATACGCAGTATTTT.

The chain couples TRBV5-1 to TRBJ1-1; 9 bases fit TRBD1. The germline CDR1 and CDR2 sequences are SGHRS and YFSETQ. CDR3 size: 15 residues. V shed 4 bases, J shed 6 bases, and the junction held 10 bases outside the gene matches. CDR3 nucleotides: TGCGCCAGCAGCCCGGGACAGGGTCGACGGGCTGAAGCTTTCTTT. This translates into CASSPGQGRRAEAFF.

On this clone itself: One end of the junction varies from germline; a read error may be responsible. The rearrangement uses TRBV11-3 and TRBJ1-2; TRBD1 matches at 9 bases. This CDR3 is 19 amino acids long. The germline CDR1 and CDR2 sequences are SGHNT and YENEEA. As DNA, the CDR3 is TGTGCCAGCAGCGTAGATGGGATGGCACAGGGGGCAGAAGACTATGGCTACACCTTC. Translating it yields CASSVDGMAQGAEDYGYTF.

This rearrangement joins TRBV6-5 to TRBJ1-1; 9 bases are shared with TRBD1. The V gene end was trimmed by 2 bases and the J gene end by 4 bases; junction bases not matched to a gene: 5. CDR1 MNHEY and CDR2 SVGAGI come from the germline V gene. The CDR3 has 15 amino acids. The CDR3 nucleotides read TGTGCCAGCAGTTACCGGACAGGGGCGGGCACTGAAGCTTTCTTT. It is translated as CASSYRTGAGTEAFF.

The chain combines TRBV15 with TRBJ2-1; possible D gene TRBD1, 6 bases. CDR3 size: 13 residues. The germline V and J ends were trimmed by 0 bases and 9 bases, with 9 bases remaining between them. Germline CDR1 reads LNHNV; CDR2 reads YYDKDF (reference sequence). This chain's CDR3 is CATSRDQGIEQFF. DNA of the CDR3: TGTGCCACCAGCAGAGATCAGGGGATTGAGCAGTTCTTC.

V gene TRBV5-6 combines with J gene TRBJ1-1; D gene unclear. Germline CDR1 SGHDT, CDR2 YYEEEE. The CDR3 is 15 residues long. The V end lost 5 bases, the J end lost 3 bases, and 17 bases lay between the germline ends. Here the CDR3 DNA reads TGTGCCAGCAGAACGAGGTCATTCGGCTACACTGAAGCTTTCTTT. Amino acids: CASRTRSFGYTEAFF.

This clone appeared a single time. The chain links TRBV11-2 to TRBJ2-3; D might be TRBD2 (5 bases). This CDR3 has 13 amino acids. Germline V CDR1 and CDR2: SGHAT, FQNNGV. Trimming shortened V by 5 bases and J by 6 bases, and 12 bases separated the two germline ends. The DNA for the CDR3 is TGTGCCAGCAGCGTTCCCCCGGGGGATACGCAGTATTTT. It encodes CASSVPPGDTQYF.

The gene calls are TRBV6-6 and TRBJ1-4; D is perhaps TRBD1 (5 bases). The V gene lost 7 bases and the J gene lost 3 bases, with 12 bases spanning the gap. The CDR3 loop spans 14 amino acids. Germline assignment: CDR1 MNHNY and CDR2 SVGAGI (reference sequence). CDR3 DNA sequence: TGTGCCAGCACCCGGGGGTTGTCTAATGAAAAACTGTTTTTT. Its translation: CASTRGLSNEKLFF.

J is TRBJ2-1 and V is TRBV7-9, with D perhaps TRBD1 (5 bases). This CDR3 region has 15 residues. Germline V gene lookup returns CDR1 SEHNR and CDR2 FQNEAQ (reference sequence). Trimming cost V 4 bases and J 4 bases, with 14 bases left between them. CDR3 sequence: CASSSPLDRYNEQFF. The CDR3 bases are TGTGCCAGCAGCTCCCCTCTCGACAGATACAATGAGCAGTTCTTC.

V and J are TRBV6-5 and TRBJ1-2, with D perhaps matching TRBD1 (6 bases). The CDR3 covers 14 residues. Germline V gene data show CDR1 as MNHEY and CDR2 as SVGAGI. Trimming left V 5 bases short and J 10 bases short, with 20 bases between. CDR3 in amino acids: CASSRTGRSVDYTF. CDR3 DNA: TGTGCCAGCAGTCGTACAGGGAGAAGCGTCGACTACACCTTC.

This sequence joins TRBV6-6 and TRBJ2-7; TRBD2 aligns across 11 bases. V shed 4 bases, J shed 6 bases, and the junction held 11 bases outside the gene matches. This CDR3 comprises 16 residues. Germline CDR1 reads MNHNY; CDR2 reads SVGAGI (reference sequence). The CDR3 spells CASSFSSSGRQAEQYF. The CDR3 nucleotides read TGTGCCAGCAGTTTCTCCTCTAGCGGGAGGCAGGCCGAGCAGTACTTC.

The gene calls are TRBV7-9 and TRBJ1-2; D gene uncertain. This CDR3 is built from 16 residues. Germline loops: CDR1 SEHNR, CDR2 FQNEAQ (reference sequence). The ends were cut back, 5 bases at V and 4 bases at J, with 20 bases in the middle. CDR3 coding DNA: TGTGCCAGCAGCAACAACTGGGCAGAAGGGAGCTATGGCTACACCTTC. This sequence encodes CASSNNWAEGSYGYTF.

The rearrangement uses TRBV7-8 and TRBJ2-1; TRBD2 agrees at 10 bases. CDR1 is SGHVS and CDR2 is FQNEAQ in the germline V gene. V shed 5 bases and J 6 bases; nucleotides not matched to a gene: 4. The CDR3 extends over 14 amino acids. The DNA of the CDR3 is TGTGCCAGCAGCCCGCGGACTAGCGGCAATGAGCAGTTCTTC. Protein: CASSPRTSGNEQFF. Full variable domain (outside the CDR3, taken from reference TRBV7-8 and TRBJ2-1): GAGVSQSPRYKVAKRGQDVALRCDPISGHVSLFWYQQALGQGPEFLTYFQNEAQLDKSGLPSDRFFAERPEGSVSTLKIQRTQQEDSAVYLCASSPRTSGNEQFFGPGTRLTVL.